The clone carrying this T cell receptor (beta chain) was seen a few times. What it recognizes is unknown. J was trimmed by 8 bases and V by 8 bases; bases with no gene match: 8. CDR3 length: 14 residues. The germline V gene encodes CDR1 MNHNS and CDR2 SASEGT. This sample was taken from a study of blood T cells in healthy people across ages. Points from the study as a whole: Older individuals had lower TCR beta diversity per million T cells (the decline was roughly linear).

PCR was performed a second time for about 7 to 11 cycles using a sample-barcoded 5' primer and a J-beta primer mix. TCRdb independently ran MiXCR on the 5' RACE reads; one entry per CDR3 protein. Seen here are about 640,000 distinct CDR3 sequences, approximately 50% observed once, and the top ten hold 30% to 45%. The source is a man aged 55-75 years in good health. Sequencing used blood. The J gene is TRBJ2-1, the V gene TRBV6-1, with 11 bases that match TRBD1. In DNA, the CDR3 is TGTGCCAGCCTCGGGACAGGGGGTTTGCATGAGCAGTTCTTC. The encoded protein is CASLGTGGLHEQFF.